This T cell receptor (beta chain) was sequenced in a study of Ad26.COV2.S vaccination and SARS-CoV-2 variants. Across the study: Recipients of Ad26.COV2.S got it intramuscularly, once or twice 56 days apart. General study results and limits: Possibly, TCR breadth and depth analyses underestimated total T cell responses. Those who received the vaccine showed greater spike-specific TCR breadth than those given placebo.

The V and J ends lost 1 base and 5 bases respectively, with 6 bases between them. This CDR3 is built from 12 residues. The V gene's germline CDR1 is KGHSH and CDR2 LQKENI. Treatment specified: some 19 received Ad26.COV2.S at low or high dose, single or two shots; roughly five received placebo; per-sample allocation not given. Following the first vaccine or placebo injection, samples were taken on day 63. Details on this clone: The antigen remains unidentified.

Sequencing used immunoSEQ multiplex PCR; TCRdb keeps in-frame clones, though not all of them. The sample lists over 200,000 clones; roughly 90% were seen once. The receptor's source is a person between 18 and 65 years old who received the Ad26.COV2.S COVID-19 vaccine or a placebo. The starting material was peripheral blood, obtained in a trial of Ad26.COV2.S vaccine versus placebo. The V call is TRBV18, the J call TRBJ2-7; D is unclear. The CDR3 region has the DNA TGTGCCAGCTCACCACTAAGGGACGAGCAGTACTTC. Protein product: CASSPLRDEQYF. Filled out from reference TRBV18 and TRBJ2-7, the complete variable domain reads NAGVMQNPRHLVRRRGQEARLRCSPMKGHSHVYWYRQLPEEGLKFMVYLQKENIIDESGMPKERFSAEFPKEGPSILRIQQVVRGDSAAYFCASSPLRDEQYFGPGTRLTVT.